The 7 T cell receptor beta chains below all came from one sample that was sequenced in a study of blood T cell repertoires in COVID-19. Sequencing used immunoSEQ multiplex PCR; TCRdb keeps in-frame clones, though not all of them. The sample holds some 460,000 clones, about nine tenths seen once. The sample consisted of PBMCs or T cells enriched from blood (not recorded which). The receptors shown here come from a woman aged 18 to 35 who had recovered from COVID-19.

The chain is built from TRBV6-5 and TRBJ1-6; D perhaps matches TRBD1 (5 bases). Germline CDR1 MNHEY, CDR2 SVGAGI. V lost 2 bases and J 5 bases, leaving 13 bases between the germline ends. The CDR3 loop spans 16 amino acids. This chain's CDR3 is CASSYLGSRDNSPLHF. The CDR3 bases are TGTGCCAGCAGTTACCTCGGCAGCAGGGATAATTCACCCCTCCACTTT.

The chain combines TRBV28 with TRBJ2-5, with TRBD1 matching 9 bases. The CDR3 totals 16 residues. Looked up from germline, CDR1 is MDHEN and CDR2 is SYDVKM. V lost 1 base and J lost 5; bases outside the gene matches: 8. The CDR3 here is CASSLYITGGGETQYF. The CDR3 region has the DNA TGTGCCAGCAGTTTATATATAACAGGGGGCGGCGAGACCCAGTACTTC.

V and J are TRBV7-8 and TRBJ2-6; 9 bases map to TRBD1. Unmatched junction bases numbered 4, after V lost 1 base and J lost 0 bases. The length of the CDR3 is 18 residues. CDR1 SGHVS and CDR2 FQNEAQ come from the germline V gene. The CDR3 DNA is TGTGCCAGCAGCTTAGGGGACAGGGCACGCTCTGGGGCCAACGTCCTGACTTTC. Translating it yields CASSLGDRARSGANVLTF.

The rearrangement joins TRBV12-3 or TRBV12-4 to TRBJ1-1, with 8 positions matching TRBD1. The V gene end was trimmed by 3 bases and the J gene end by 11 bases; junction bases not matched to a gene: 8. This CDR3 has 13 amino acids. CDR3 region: CASSFSDREEAFF. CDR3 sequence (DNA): TGTGCCAGCAGTTTCTCGGACAGGGAGGAGGCTTTCTTT.

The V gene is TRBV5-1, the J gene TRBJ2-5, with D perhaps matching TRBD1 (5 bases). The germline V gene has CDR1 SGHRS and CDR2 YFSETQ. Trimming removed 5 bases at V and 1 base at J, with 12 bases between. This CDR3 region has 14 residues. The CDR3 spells CASSLDRSQETQYF. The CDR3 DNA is TGCGCCAGCAGTCTCGACAGATCCCAAGAGACCCAGTACTTC.

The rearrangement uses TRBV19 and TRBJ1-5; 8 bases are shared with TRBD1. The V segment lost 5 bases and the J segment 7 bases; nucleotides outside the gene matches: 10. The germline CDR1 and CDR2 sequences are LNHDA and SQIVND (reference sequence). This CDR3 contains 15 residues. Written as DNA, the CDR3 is TGTGCCAGTAGTTTCGGGACAGGCGAAGGCCAGCCCCAGCATTTT. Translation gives CASSFGTGEGQPQHF.

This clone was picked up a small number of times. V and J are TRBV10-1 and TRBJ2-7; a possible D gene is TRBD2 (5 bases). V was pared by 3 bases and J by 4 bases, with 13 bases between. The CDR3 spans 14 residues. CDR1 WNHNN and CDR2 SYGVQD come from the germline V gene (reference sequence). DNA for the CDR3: TGCGCCAGCAGTGAAGGAGGCAGTCGATACGAGCAGTACTTC. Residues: CASSEGGSRYEQYF.